This TCR beta chain comes out of a study of T cells in Graves' hyperthyroidism and ophthalmopathy. From RNA transcripts, TCR beta CDR3 regions were amplified. The TCR CDR3 was amplified in a first-round RT-PCR using the HTBI primer set. TCRdb re-analysed the multiplex PCR reads in MiXCR, keeping a single row per CDR3 protein. The data contain 500,000 to 600,000 distinct CDR3 sequences, more than 45% of them singletons. This clonotype was counted between two and nine times. The receptor was isolated from an adult woman with Graves' disease, either hyperthyroidism or ophthalmopathy (not recorded which). Sequencing was done on a sample of peripheral blood or thyroid tissue (not recorded which).

This CDR3 reads CASSLGINENTEAFF. CDR3 DNA: TGTGCCAGCAGCCTCGGGATTAACGAGAACACTGAAGCTTTCTTT. The J gene is TRBJ1-1, the V gene TRBV9; D remains ambiguous. V gave up 4 bases and J gave up 1 base, with 14 bases separating them. This CDR3 spans 15 amino acids. The germline V gene has CDR1 SGDLS and CDR2 YYNGEE.